A single sample is the source of the 22 T cell receptor beta chains below, sequenced in a study of T and B cells in COVID-19 patients. From blood, about 250-550 ng of genomic DNA served as TRB template. TRB rearrangements were amplified by multiplex PCR with BIOMED2 TRB-A/B primers. MiXCR was run by TCRdb on the multiplex PCR reads, yielding one entry per CDR3 protein. The repertoire holds 8,500 to 9,500 distinct CDR3 sequences, with about two fifths as singletons. Material: blood. The receptors originated from a human donor with active COVID-19.

The DNA for the CDR3 is TGTGCCAGCAGTCGGGACAGGGGAGGCGAAAAACTGTTTTTT. It is translated as CASSRDRGGEKLFF. The rearrangement uses TRBV12-3 or TRBV12-4 and TRBJ1-4; TRBD1 matches at 10 bases. CDR3 size: 14 residues. V shed 5 bases and J 8 bases; nucleotides not matched to a gene: 5.

CDR3 DNA: TGTGCCAGCACCTTTACATGGCAGGGGGAGGATACGCAGTATTTT. Translation gives CASTFTWQGEDTQYF. This chain uses TRBV6-1 with TRBJ2-3; 7 bases match TRBD1. The CDR3 contains 15 residues. Losses at the gene ends were 7 bases for V and 6 bases for J; bases not matched to a gene: 13. Germline CDR1 reads MNHNS; CDR2 reads SASEGT.

This clonotype came up many times. This rearrangement joins TRBV30 to TRBJ2-7, with a tentative D call TRBD2 (6 bases). The CDR3 length is 11 residues. Trimming took 3 bases from V and 12 from J, leaving 15 bases between them. Germline V gene sequence: CDR1 GTSNPN, CDR2 SVGIG (reference sequence). CDR3 DNA: TGTGCCTGGAGCGAACGGGAGAATTCGTACTTC. Protein: CAWSERENSYF.

The V and J genes are TRBV12-3 or TRBV12-4 and TRBJ1-1; D gene uncertain. Trimming removed 6 bases from V and 1 base from J, with 9 bases in between. The CDR3 is 13 amino acids. Here the CDR3 reads CASREAWNTEAFF. CDR3 in DNA: TGTGCCAGCAGGGAGGCATGGAACACTGAAGCTTTCTTT.

The sample holds a few counts of this clonotype. V usage is TRBV19 and J usage is TRBJ1-2, with 7 positions matching TRBD1. Germline-derived CDR1 and CDR2 are LNHDA and SQIVND (reference sequence). There are 15 residues in the CDR3. Trimming removed 5 bases from V and 8 bases from J; junction bases left unmatched: 14. The CDR3 DNA reads as TGTGCCAGTAGTCCCATCCCGGGACAGCTGGAAGGCTACACCTTC. Its protein product is CASSPIPGQLEGYTF.

With respect to this clonotype: Germline is not matched at one junction end, which may reflect a read error. The J gene is TRBJ1-1, the V gene TRBV11-1; a possible D gene is TRBD1 (5 bases). This CDR3 has 15 residues. CDR1 is SGHAT, CDR2 FQDESV, per germline (reference sequence). CDR3 sequence reads: CASILDLGRPIEAFF. The CDR3, as DNA: TGTGCCAGCATCTTAGATTTGGGGCGGCCCATTGAAGCTTTCTTT.

The chain links TRBV19 to TRBJ1-5; TRBD1 agrees at 9 bases. V shed 1 base, J shed 1 base, and the junction held 5 bases outside the gene matches. Germline-derived CDR1 and CDR2 are LNHDA and SQIVND (reference sequence). The CDR3 sequence is 17 residues long. The CDR3: CASSIAGQGLSNQPQHF. The CDR3, as DNA: TGTGCCAGTAGTATAGCGGGACAGGGTTTAAGCAATCAGCCCCAGCATTTT.

The chain carries TRBV6-6 and TRBJ2-3, with D perhaps matching TRBD2 (6 bases). Deletions cut 1 base from V and 2 bases from J, with 25 bases between. The germline gives CDR1 MNHNY, CDR2 SVGAGI (reference sequence). The CDR3 has 20 residues. CDR3 region: CASSYLGVGSGRGLTDTQYF. The CDR3 DNA sequence: TGTGCCAGCAGTTACTTAGGAGTTGGGTCCGGACGGGGACTCACAGATACGCAGTATTTT.

The chain is built from TRBV12-3 or TRBV12-4 and TRBJ2-7; 7 nucleotides align to TRBD1. This CDR3 is 14 amino acids long. V lost 6 bases and J lost 0; bases outside the gene matches: 5. CDR3 bases: TGTGCCAGCAGCCGACAGGGTGGCTCCTACGAGCAGTACTTC. Its protein product is CASSRQGGSYEQYF.

The rearrangement links TRBV6-2 or TRBV6-3 to TRBJ1-1; no definite D call. Trimming left V 4 bases short and J 6 bases short, with 9 bases between. Germline CDR1 and CDR2: MNHEY and SVGEGT. This CDR3 region has 12 residues. CDR3 coding DNA: TGTGCCAGCAGTTTCGGTCGGTCTGAAGCTTTCTTT. Its protein product is CASSFGRSEAFF.

This chain uses TRBV6-5 with TRBJ1-2; maybe TRBD1 (6 bases). The CDR3 runs to 13 residues. The ends were cut back, 5 bases at V and 5 bases at J, with 12 bases in the middle. Germline CDR1 MNHEY, CDR2 SVGAGI. The CDR3 coding sequence is TGTGCCAGCAGTGACGTCGGACAGTATGGCTACACCTTC. Its translation: CASSDVGQYGYTF.

The CDR3 bases are TGTGCCAGCAGCCCCTGGGAATCGGGGGGGGGATACGAGCAGTACTTC. It encodes CASSPWESGGGYEQYF. The rearrangement joins TRBV6-5 to TRBJ2-7; the match to TRBD2 covers 8 bases. Per germline, CDR1 MNHEY and CDR2 SVGAGI. Unmatched junction bases numbered 14, after V lost 6 bases and J lost 4 bases. The CDR3 covers 16 residues.

V gene TRBV5-1 combines with J gene TRBJ2-7; 10 bases match TRBD2. CDR3 length equals 15 residues. V lost 3 bases to trimming and J lost 2 bases; unmatched junction nucleotides: 5. CDR1 SGHRS and CDR2 YFSETQ come from the germline V gene. The CDR3 here is CASSSRLAGTYEQYF. For the CDR3, the DNA is TGCGCCAGCAGCTCGCGACTAGCGGGCACCTACGAGCAGTACTTC.

The chain combines TRBV29-1 with TRBJ1-1; D remains ambiguous. The V and J ends lost 1 base and 3 bases respectively, with 9 bases between them. CDR3 size: 13 residues. Germline V gene sequence: CDR1 SQVTM, CDR2 ANQGSEA. The CDR3 loop reads CSVEVVVDTEAFF. The CDR3 DNA follows: TGCAGCGTTGAAGTTGTAGTGGACACTGAAGCTTTCTTT.

V is TRBV19 and J is TRBJ1-5; D possibly corresponds to TRBD1 (5 bases). The germline V gene has CDR1 LNHDA and CDR2 SQIVND (reference sequence). The ends were cut back, 3 bases at V and 2 bases at J, with 11 bases in the middle. This CDR3 is built from 15 residues. The CDR3, as DNA: TGTGCCAGTAGTATCGTGGGGCCCGGCAATCAGCCCCAGCATTTT. Its protein is CASSIVGPGNQPQHF.

V gene TRBV14 combines with J gene TRBJ2-5, with 13 bases fitting TRBD2. Germline-derived CDR1 and CDR2 are SGHDN and FVKESK. The CDR3 is 16 residues long. The junction had 9 bases not matched to a gene; V was cut back by 5 bases and J by 6 bases. CDR3: CASSDYGLAGEKTQYF. CDR3 sequence (DNA): TGTGCCAGCAGCGATTATGGACTAGCGGGAGAAAAGACCCAGTACTTC.

In this sample, this clonotype turned up a few times. This chain links TRBV12-3 or TRBV12-4 with TRBJ2-1; D unresolved. The ends were cut back, 9 bases at V and 9 bases at J, with 21 bases in the middle. CDR3 length equals 14 residues. Here the CDR3 reads CASILRADLGEQFF. The CDR3 DNA reads TGTGCCAGTATACTAAGGGCGGATCTGGGTGAGCAGTTCTTC.

V and J are TRBV29-1 and TRBJ2-3, with 12 nucleotides matching TRBD2. This CDR3 is 14 amino acids long. The trim removed 8 bases at V and 3 bases at J, leaving 6 bases unmatched. CDR1 is SQVTM and CDR2 is ANQGSEA in the germline V gene. The CDR3 DNA is TGCAGCATAAAGACTAGCGGGAGTACAGATACGCAGTATTTT. This codes for CSIKTSGSTDTQYF.

This clonotype was counted between two and nine times. CDR3 nucleotide sequence: TGTGCCAGCAGCCTCGGAAGGCGACAGGGAGAGACCCAGTACTTC. Its protein product is CASSLGRRQGETQYF. This sequence joins TRBV27 and TRBJ2-5; 7 nucleotides align to TRBD1. From germline, CDR1 is MNHEY and CDR2 SMNVEV (reference sequence). V lost 6 bases to trimming and J lost 4 bases; unmatched junction nucleotides: 11. The CDR3 loop spans 15 amino acids.

V usage is TRBV30 and J usage is TRBJ1-1, with D possibly being TRBD1 (5 bases). Trimming shortened V by 2 bases and J by 2 bases, and 6 bases separated the two germline ends. Germline V lookup: CDR1 GTSNPN, CDR2 SVGIG (reference sequence). The CDR3 contains 12 residues. CDR3 sequence (DNA): TGTGCCTGGAGTCAGGGAAACACTGAAGCTTTCTTT. It codes for CAWSQGNTEAFF.

This chain uses TRBV27 with TRBJ1-2; TRBD1 matches at 10 bases. The CDR3 contains 15 residues. Germline-derived CDR1 and CDR2 are MNHEY and SMNVEV (reference sequence). The V and J ends lost 3 bases and 3 bases, in that order; junction bases with no gene match: 4. CDR3 loop: CASSLAGQGYYGYTF. For the CDR3, the DNA is TGTGCCAGCAGTTTGGCGGGACAGGGGTACTATGGCTACACCTTC.

This chain connects TRBV30 to TRBJ2-5; D is unclear. The CDR3 has 14 residues. CDR1 GTSNPN and CDR2 SVGIG come from the germline V gene (reference sequence). V shed 2 bases and J shed 7 bases, with 17 bases lying between them. CDR3 protein: CAWSNVGVRGTQYF. DNA for the CDR3: TGTGCCTGGAGTAATGTAGGAGTCCGCGGGACCCAGTACTTC.